The subject of this entry is one T cell receptor beta chain. Its antigen is undetermined. These data originate in a study of CD8 T cells in Susac syndrome. Whole-study findings and limits: The study's TCR sequencing and HLA analysis drew on a certain number of individuals. That number was acknowledged as relatively small.

Isolation of CD8+ and CD4+ T cells was performed negatively, whereas enrichment of TEMRA cells was done by FACS. Random-hexamer reverse transcription was applied to roughly 0.5 to 1 ug RNA. TCRdb re-called the immunoSEQ multiplex PCR reads with MiXCR, one entry per CDR3 protein. The sample contains 200,000 to 250,000 distinct CDR3 sequences, 80% to 95% of which appear only once. After removal of 7 bases from V and 9 bases from J, the junction contained 17 bases not matched to a gene. The CDR3 covers 17 residues. The specimen was CD8+ T cells from PBMCs. This chain connects TRBV12-3 or TRBV12-4 to TRBJ1-6, with TRBD1 matching 8 bases. The TCR was taken from a human donor with multiple sclerosis. CDR3 in amino acids: CASIFSFSGTGGSPLHF. In nucleotides, the CDR3 is TGTGCCAGCATCTTCTCTTTCTCCGGGACAGGAGGTTCACCCCTCCACTTT.